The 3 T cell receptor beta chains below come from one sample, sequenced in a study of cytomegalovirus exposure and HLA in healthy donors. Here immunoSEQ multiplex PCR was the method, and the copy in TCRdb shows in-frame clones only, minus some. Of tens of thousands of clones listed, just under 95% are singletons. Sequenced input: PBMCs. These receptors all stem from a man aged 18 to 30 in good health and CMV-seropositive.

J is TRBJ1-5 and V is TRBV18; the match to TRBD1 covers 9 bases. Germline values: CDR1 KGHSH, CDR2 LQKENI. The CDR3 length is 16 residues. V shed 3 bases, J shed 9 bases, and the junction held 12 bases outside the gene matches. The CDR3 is CASSPPGQGSLAPQHF. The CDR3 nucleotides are TGTGCCAGCTCACCCCCCGGACAGGGGAGTCTGGCGCCCCAGCATTTT.

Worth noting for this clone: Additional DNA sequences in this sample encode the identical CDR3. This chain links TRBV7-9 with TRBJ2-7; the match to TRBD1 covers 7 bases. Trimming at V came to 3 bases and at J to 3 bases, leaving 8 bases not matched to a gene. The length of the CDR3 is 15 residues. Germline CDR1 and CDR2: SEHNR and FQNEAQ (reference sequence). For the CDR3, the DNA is TGTGCCAGCAGCTTCCCCGGGACAGTTTTCTACGAGCAGTACTTC. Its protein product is CASSFPGTVFYEQYF.

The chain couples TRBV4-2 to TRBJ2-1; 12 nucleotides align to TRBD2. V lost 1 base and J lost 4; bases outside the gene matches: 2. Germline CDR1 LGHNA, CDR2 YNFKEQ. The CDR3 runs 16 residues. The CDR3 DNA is TGTGCCAGCAGCCAAGTGACTAGCGGGAGTTACAATGAGCAGTTCTTC. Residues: CASSQVTSGSYNEQFF.